This T cell receptor (beta chain) was recorded in a study of cytomegalovirus exposure and HLA in healthy donors. CDR3 length: 15 amino acids. Germline V CDR1 and CDR2: MDHEN, SYDVKM. The study, taken as a whole, reports: A later analysis appeared to link common viral pathogens to several of the most significant clusters. The authors later found TCR association rates varying by HLA locus, with DRB1 most and HLA-C fewest. It was reported that TCR beta sequences correctly inferred the HLA-A and HLA-B alleles for most subjects. Some V segments, TRBV6-2 and TRBV6-3 among them, were indistinguishable and were therefore excluded.

The PCR contained 60 Vbeta and 13 Jbeta primers. Generated by immunoSEQ multiplex PCR, the TCRdb table keeps only in-frame clones and is missing some. The sample contains around 98,000 clones, 69% of which appear only once. Only one count was recorded for this clone. The antigen is not known. Relative to the germline gene, one junction end is altered; a read error may explain this. The V gene is TRBV28, the J gene TRBJ2-7, with unresolved D. The clonotype comes from a female donor in good health and CMV-seronegative. The sequenced sample was PBMCs. CDR3 DNA sequence: TGTGCTAGCAGTCCCGACTCATACCGGAGCTACGAGCAGTACTTC. Amino acid sequence: CASSPDSYRSYEQYF.